This TCR beta chain was sequenced in a study of blood T cells in healthy people across ages (dated by TCRdb to between 2015 and 2016). About the investigation overall: Template switching captured roughly one uniquely barcoded TCR beta cDNA molecule per two T cells in model experiments. Using deep sequencing normalized with unique cDNA molecular identifiers, the study measured how TCR beta repertoire diversity changes with age. Four age groups were formed from the donors: young (average 16 years), middle-aged (just under 40), aged (about 62) and long-lived (82). To avoid experimental bias, donors of different ages were distributed randomly across sequencing lanes. Using the same blood draw, the study looked at two additional independent replicas of 1 million unique cDNA reads for two donors, one aged 18 to 29 and the other aged 80 or older.

Overall study results and their limits: Estimates of total diversity based on one million sequenced T cells were regarded as lower bounds and as underestimates. A strong correlation was found between observed TCR beta diversity and the percentage of naive T cells measured by flow cytometry. Observed TCR beta diversity per million T cells fell roughly linearly with age, and a significant reduction was already apparent by age roughly 41. The CMV infection status of donors was not known, potentially confounding age-related changes in expanded clonotypes. Compared with the aged group, the long-lived group had more naive CD4+ T cells, fewer expanded clones and increased TCR diversity, suggesting age selection. Since profiling was done on bulk unsorted PBMCs, naive and antigen-experienced compartments could not be conclusively compared.

Donors were approximately 42 systemically healthy Caucasian individuals from Russia aged about 6 to 100 years. Around 10 milliliters of peripheral blood were drawn from each donor into EDTA-treated Vacutainer tubes. Ficoll-Paque density-gradient centrifugation was used to isolate PBMCs, with at least 6.5 million per sample. Total RNA was extracted from PBMCs with Trizol reagent, with at least 5 micrograms obtained per sample. The percentages of naive CD45RAhigh/CD27high T cells were determined by flow cytometry on a PBMC aliquot from every donor. Comments on this clonotype: Its antigen remains undetermined. Base quality data are lacking; no much larger clone is found one base away.

Library method: 5' RACE. A second PCR of roughly 6 to 12 cycles was run with a J-beta primer mix and a sample-barcoded 5' primer. A unique molecular identifier was introduced onto each TCR beta cDNA molecule by a template-switch 5' adaptor carrying 12 random nucleotides. Each sample yielded at least 3 million CDR3-containing paired-end reads. First-strand cDNA synthesis was performed from all RNA using the Mint cDNA synthesis kit, with priming by a TRBC-specific oligonucleotide. All cDNA was treated with uracil-DNA glycosylase and then went through a first 18-cycle PCR with the universal primers M1SS and BC2_uni_R. The published analysis was carried out like this. Normalization of each sample was performed by random selection of 1 million high-quality reads, each carrying a distinct molecular identifier. Reads sharing molecular identifiers were discarded rather than binned into consensus sequences. MiTCR, run with a Q25 quality threshold and the strictest error-elimination algorithm, handled CDR3 identification, clonotype clustering and error correction. A nonparametric unseen species model with Euler transformation was used to estimate a lower bound on total TCR beta diversity. TCRdb reran the public reads through fastp at Q25 and MiXCR, keeping productive beta chains. CDR3 protein sequences are deduplicated, and each keeps its most common genes and DNA. The V and J calls and clone size are TCRdb's, not the authors'. This sample lists 1.8 million or so distinct CDR3 sequences; more than 35% were detected once. The top ten clones comprise under 30% of the sample.

V is cut by 3 bases and J by 5 bases, and the space between the germline ends is 13 bases. The CDR3 numbers 14 residues from cysteine through phenylalanine. Of all the DNA, just the CDR3 is kept, 42 bases in frame from base 1. CDR1 MNHEY and CDR2 SVGEGT were looked up in the germline V gene. The TCR was taken from a human donor in good health. Sample: blood. The V and J genes are TRBV6-2 or TRBV6-3 and TRBJ1-2, with the identity of the D gene unclear. The CDR3 in this case is CASSYRSGAYGYTF. The DNA sequence is TGTGCCAGCAGTTATAGAAGTGGAGCGTATGGCTACACCTTC.